This TCR beta chain was profiled in a study of CD8+ T cells in alopecia areata. On the study more broadly: C3H/HeJ donors aged about 6-13 months with spontaneous alopecia supplied skin grafted onto roughly 7-10-week-old female C3H/HeJ mice. Study results and caveats: Alphabeta T cells residing in normal skin are also sequenced in scalp samples. Alopecia totalis/universalis scalp especially showed more expanded CD8+ clones than normal scalp.

Note on this clone: Its antigen is currently unknown. All gene names here are mouse names. The read ends 4 residues early relative to the CDR3; the germline J gene fills the gap.

The CDR3 consists of 16 residues. J lost 0 bases, V lost 3 bases, and 5 bases had no gene match. The germline V gene encodes CDR1 NNHDY and CDR2 SYVADS. As the sequencing template, cDNA was produced by extracting RNA and reverse transcribing it. The table came from immunoSEQ multiplex PCR; TCRdb's copy has only in-frame clones and leaves some out. Captured here are some 110,000 clones, none seen once; the top ten comprise about 18%. This sequence joins TRBV13-3 and TRBJ2-5; 9 nucleotides agree with TRBD2. Sequencing used lesional skin. This TCR derives from a C3H/HeJ mouse with alopecia areata. These mice share the MHC haplotype H2-k. The CDR3 bases that were read are TGTGCCAGCAGTGGACCGGGACTGGGTAACCAAGAC. Its translation is CASSGPGLGNQD. The complete CDR3 sequence is CASSGPGLGNQDTQYF.